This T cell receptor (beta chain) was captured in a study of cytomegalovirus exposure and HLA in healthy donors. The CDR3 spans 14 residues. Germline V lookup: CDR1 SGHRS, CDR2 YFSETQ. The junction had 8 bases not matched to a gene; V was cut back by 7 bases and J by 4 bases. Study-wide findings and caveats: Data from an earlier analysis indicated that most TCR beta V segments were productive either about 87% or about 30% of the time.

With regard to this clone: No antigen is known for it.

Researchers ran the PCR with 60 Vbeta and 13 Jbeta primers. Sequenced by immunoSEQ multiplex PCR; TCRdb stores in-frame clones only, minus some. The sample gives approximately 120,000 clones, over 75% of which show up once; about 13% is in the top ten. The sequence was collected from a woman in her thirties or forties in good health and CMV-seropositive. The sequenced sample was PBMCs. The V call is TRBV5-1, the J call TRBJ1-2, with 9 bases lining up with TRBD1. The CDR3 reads CASGPGQGTYGYTF. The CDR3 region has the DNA TGCGCCAGCGGACCGGGACAGGGAACCTATGGCTACACCTTC.